This T cell receptor (beta chain) appears in the sequencing data of a study of T cells in Graves' hyperthyroidism and ophthalmopathy. The CDR3 regions of TCR beta were amplified from RNA transcripts. HTBI primers were employed in a first-round RT-PCR of the TCR CDR3. TCRdb re-called the multiplex PCR reads with MiXCR, one entry per CDR3 protein. The top ten clones hold about 50% of a sample with roughly 280,000 distinct CDR3 sequences, approximately 15% of them seen once. Exclusions: uncontrolled infection, other autoimmune disease, pregnancy, lactation. The PBMCs had their origin in approximately 10 ml of fresh peripheral blood. CDR3 length equals 14 residues. Per germline, CDR1 MNHEY and CDR2 SMNVEV (reference sequence). Trimming pared 4 bases from V and 9 bases from J, leaving 16 bases between.

This chain links TRBV27 with TRBJ1-5, with D maybe TRBD1 (5 bases). This TCR was recovered from a woman in her sixties with Graves' ophthalmopathy. The sample comprised blood. This chain's CDR3 is CASSSSGYSWPQHF. The DNA of the CDR3 is TGTGCCAGCAGTTCCTCAGGGTACAGTTGGCCCCAGCATTTT.